This TCR beta chain was found in a study of T-cell memory formation after mild COVID-19 (TCRdb year 2021). Background on the whole study: Most TCR sequence clusters were specific to one of the two donors. In a couple of donors, T-cell clones that expanded and contracted after mild COVID-19 were tracked by sequencing TCRalpha and TCRbeta repertoires over time. The cohort comprised two young, previously healthy adult volunteers, one female and one male.

This clonotype was observed a few times. Its antigen is currently not known. Base qualities are not at hand, and no much larger clone is one base apart. PBMCs were isolated by Ficoll-Paque density gradient centrifugation. Sequencing relied on an Illumina NovaSeq 6000. Using 5'RACE with constant-segment primers, TCRalpha and TCRbeta cDNA libraries were constructed, with sample barcodes and unique molecular identifiers added in the process. RNA was extracted from every sample with Trizol reagent. The libraries were amplified in two PCR steps, and the second step added a second sample barcode and Illumina TruSeq adapters. Sequencing of the libraries was done on an Illumina NovaSeq, producing 2 x 150 bp paired-end reads. From the authors' description of their analysis: The reads were demultiplexed and collapsed into UMI-guided consensus sequences using migec v1.2.7. Using mixcr v2.1.11, UMI consensuses were aligned to TRA and TRB V and J templates and then assembled into clonotypes. Clonotypes were classified as expanded or contracted when called significant by both edgeR and NoisET, with noise models trained on biological replicates. For edgeR calls, a false discovery rate-adjusted p below 0.01 and a log2 fold-change threshold of 1 were applied. As an exploratory analysis of dynamics, max-normalized trajectories of the 1000 most abundant clonotypes were examined by PCA with hierarchical clustering. Separately sequenced CD4+ and CD8+ repertoires were used to assign the CD4 or CD8 phenotype of responding clones. TCRdb trimmed public reads at Q25 via fastp, called clones via MiXCR and kept in-frame beta chains. CDR3 protein duplicates are merged, each entry listing the most common genes and DNA. TCRdb assigned the V and J calls; the authors' analysis was not used. The sample table holds roughly 380,000 distinct CDR3 sequences, of which approximately 27% were seen once. The ten largest clones add up to less than 15% of the sample.

General findings and caveats noted by the study authors: Contracting CD4+ clones were located mainly in the CM and EM memory subsets, whereas CD8+ clones were found to be enriched in EMRA. SARS-CoV-2 specificity of the second-wave clones peaking on day 37 was not confirmed. Some responding clones were detected in pre-infection memory, suggesting pre-existing cross-reactive memory T cells joined the SARS-CoV-2 response. The study included only a couple of mild cases, and larger cohorts that include severe cases with pre-infection samples were judged to be necessary. Clones contracting from day 15 to 85 had balanced CD4/CD8 phenotypes, while a second wave expanding from day 15 to 37 was biased towards CD4+.

V was cut back by 5 bases and J by 0 bases, leaving a gap of 12 bases between them. CDR1 SGHTA and CDR2 FQGTGA were looked up in the germline V gene. The CDR3 starts with the cysteine, ends with the phenylalanine, and has 15 residues. Left in the record is the CDR3 DNA by itself, 45 bases read in frame from the first base. This TCR was recovered from an adult woman who had mild COVID-19 (a few samples of this study predate the infection). The sample titles of this study are shuffled in the database, so cell type and time point are left out; the donor was told from shared clones. The chain was built from TRBV7-3 and TRBJ2-3, and possibly TRBD1, on 5 matching bases. Material: PBMCs or a T cell subset sorted from them (not recorded which). The CDR3 corresponds to CASSRTPSSTDTQYF. The DNA sequence is as follows: TGTGCCAGCAGCCGGACACCGTCTAGCACAGATACGCAGTATTTT.